The next 18 T cell receptor beta chains were all read from a single sample in a study of cytomegalovirus exposure and HLA in healthy donors. Repertoires were generated with immunoSEQ multiplex PCR, while TCRdb's copy carries only in-frame clones and drops some. The top ten clones hold 4.5% to 7% of a sample with 200,000 or so clones, roughly 80% of them seen once. The material sequenced was PBMCs. These receptors were collected from a young woman in good health and CMV-seronegative.

Details on this clone: This same CDR3 is encoded by further DNA sequences in the sample. CDR3 amino acids: CASSPGGNYGYTF. DNA for the CDR3: TGTGCCAGCTCACCCGGGGGCAACTATGGCTACACCTTC. This chain joins TRBV18 and TRBJ1-2; D might be TRBD1 (6 bases). The CDR3 sequence is 13 residues long. Germline V CDR1 and CDR2: KGHSH, LQKENI. The ends were cut back, 3 bases at V and 2 bases at J, with 7 bases in the middle.

The chain joins TRBV5-1 to TRBJ1-1, with 7 positions matching TRBD1. After removal of 3 bases from V and 5 bases from J, the junction contained 10 bases not matched to a gene. Germline CDR1 is SGHRS and CDR2 is YFSETQ. This CDR3 comprises 15 residues. The CDR3 spells CASSWIPDRETEAFF. The CDR3 nucleotides are TGCGCCAGCAGCTGGATACCAGACAGGGAAACTGAAGCTTTCTTT.

J is TRBJ1-1 and V is TRBV2, with D possibly TRBD1 on 5 matching bases. Germline loops: CDR1 SNHLY, CDR2 FYNNEI. This CDR3 contains 14 residues. V lost 6 bases, J lost 0 bases, and 11 bases lay in between. CDR3 sequence: CASRSRTLNTEAFF. As DNA, the CDR3 is TGTGCCAGCAGGTCCAGGACACTGAACACTGAAGCTTTCTTT.

The chain links TRBV6-5 to TRBJ2-7; D gene ambiguous. V lost 0 bases, J lost 3 bases, and 12 bases lay in between. Germline CDR1 reads MNHEY; CDR2 reads SVGAGI. The CDR3 extends over 15 amino acids. The CDR3 protein is CASSYSAGSYYEQYF. CDR3 DNA sequence: TGTGCCAGCAGTTACTCGGCAGGATCTTACTACGAGCAGTACTTC.

The chain couples TRBV9 to TRBJ2-3, with 11 nucleotides matching TRBD2. V lost 3 bases to trimming and J lost 6 bases; unmatched junction nucleotides: 6. The CDR3 is 15 residues long. Germline CDR1 is SGDLS and CDR2 is YYNGEE. CDR3 region: CASSGSSGGRDTQYF. Written as DNA, the CDR3 is TGTGCCAGCAGCGGGTCTAGCGGGGGGAGGGATACGCAGTATTTT. The entire variable domain, with the rest obtained from reference TRBV9 and TRBJ2-3, is as follows: DSGVTQTPKHLITATGQRVTLRCSPRSGDLSVYWYQQSLDQGLQFLIQYYNGEERAKGNILERFSAQQFPDLHSELNLSSLELGDSALYFCASSGSSGGRDTQYFGPGTRLTVL.

The chain has TRBV5-6 and TRBJ2-2, with D maybe TRBD2 (6 bases). V shed 6 bases and J shed 4 bases, with 22 bases lying between them. The CDR3 contains 17 residues. Germline CDR1 and CDR2: SGHDT and YYEEEE. The CDR3 protein is CASTRGLGNRGTGELFF. The CDR3 coding sequence is TGTGCCAGCACCCGGGGGTTGGGTAATCGAGGCACCGGGGAGCTGTTTTTT.

The V gene is TRBV30, the J gene TRBJ2-1; 12 positions match TRBD2. CDR3 length: 14 amino acids. CDR1 is GTSNPN, CDR2 SVGIG, per germline (reference sequence). The CDR3 DNA reads as TGTGCTTCCTTTTTCACTAGCGGGAGGAATGAGCAGTTCTTC. Translating it yields CASFFTSGRNEQFF. Based on the CDR3 plus reference TRBV30 and TRBJ2-1, the full variable domain is SQTIHQWPATLVQPVGSPLSLECTVEGTSNPNLYWYRQAAGRGLQLLFYSVGIGQISSEVPQNLSASRPQDRQFILSSKKLLLSDSGFYLCASFFTSGRNEQFFGPGTRLTVL.

This sequence joins TRBV29-1 and TRBJ2-5, with TRBD2 matching 9 bases. Germline trimming cut 8 bases from V and 4 bases from J; bases unmatched to any gene: 14. The CDR3 length is 15 residues. Germline V gene sequence: CDR1 SQVTM, CDR2 ANQGSEA. CDR3 nucleotide sequence: TGCAGCCTCCTGCTGGGTAGCGGGGGACTAGAGACCCAGTACTTC. Protein product: CSLLLGSGGLETQYF.

V and J are TRBV11-2 and TRBJ1-2; D not resolved. Looked up from germline, CDR1 is SGHAT and CDR2 is FQNNGV. Trimming shortened V by 5 bases and J by 7 bases, and 14 bases separated the two germline ends. The CDR3 length is 13 residues. The CDR3 DNA reads as TGTGCCAGCAGCCGTGACGGCAATTTTGGCTACACCTTC. Residues: CASSRDGNFGYTF.

The rearrangement uses TRBV4-2 and TRBJ2-1; the match to TRBD2 covers 7 bases. The CDR3 totals 15 residues. The trim removed 0 bases at V and 9 bases at J, leaving 8 bases unmatched. Germline CDR1 LGHNA, CDR2 YNFKEQ. This CDR3 reads CASSQDQRDSSEQFF. Here the CDR3 DNA reads TGTGCCAGCAGCCAAGATCAGCGGGATTCGTCTGAGCAGTTCTTC.

This sequence joins TRBV14 and TRBJ2-1; 8 bases are shared with TRBD2. The CDR3 has 17 amino acids. Germline CDR1 and CDR2: SGHDN and FVKESK. J lost 0 bases, V lost 4 bases, and 8 bases had no gene match. The CDR3 bases are TGTGCCAGCAGCCCGATCGGGGGGGTTAGCTCCTACAATGAGCAGTTCTTC. Its translation: CASSPIGGVSSYNEQFF.

The genes are TRBV9 and TRBJ2-7, with 7 bases identical to TRBD1. The length of the CDR3 is 12 residues. Per germline, CDR1 SGDLS and CDR2 YYNGEE. V trimming: 7 bases; J trimming: 2 bases; junction bases outside the gene matches: 3. CDR3 loop: CASQGDTYEQYF. Here the CDR3 DNA reads TGTGCCAGCCAGGGGGACACCTACGAGCAGTACTTC.

Only one count was recorded for this clone. In nucleotides, the CDR3 is TGTGCCAGCCGTCTTTTAACCTTCCTAGCCAAAAACATTCAGTACTTC. Translated: CASRLLTFLAKNIQYF. The chain carries TRBV7-2 and TRBJ2-4, with unresolved D. Trimming cost V 8 bases and J 0 bases, with 17 bases left between them. Germline CDR1 and CDR2: SGHTA and FQGNSA. The CDR3 runs 16 residues.

The chain couples TRBV11-2 to TRBJ1-2; a weak D match, TRBD1 (5 bases). The CDR3 covers 14 residues. Trimming left V 4 bases short and J 8 bases short, with 17 bases between. Germline CDR1 reads SGHAT; CDR2 reads FQNNGV. The chain's CDR3 is CASSYPVGDGGYTF. The CDR3 DNA sequence: TGTGCCAGCAGCTACCCGGTGGGGGATGGCGGCTACACCTTC.

The chain recombines TRBV4-1 with TRBJ1-1; a weak D match, TRBD1 (6 bases). The germline V gene has CDR1 MGHRA and CDR2 YSYEKL. The CDR3 length is 15 residues. V was shortened by 4 bases and J by 4 bases, with 16 bases between the two germline ends. CDR3 in amino acids: CASSRVGGVATEAFF. CDR3 in DNA: TGCGCCAGCAGCCGGGTAGGGGGGGTAGCCACTGAAGCTTTCTTT.

This clone was picked up a small number of times. The chain couples TRBV5-1 to TRBJ2-7; 8 bases fit TRBD1. Germline lookup yields CDR1 SGHRS and CDR2 YFSETQ. V lost 5 bases and J lost 3; bases outside the gene matches: 13. The CDR3 sequence is 16 residues long. The CDR3 coding sequence is TGCGCCAGCAGTCAAAGACCGGGACAGGATTACTACGAGCAGTACTTC. Translating it yields CASSQRPGQDYYEQYF.

This rearrangement joins TRBV28 to TRBJ2-5, with D perhaps TRBD1 (5 bases). The CDR3 sequence is 15 residues long. The germline CDR1 and CDR2 sequences are MDHEN and SYDVKM. The V and J ends lost 5 bases and 1 base respectively, with 14 bases between them. CDR3 sequence (DNA): TGTGCCAGCAGTACGAGTACAGGCCGCCAAGAGACCCAGTACTTC. Protein sequence: CASSTSTGRQETQYF. Filled out from reference TRBV28 and TRBJ2-5, the complete variable domain reads DVKVTQSSRYLVKRTGEKVFLECVQDMDHENMFWYRQDPGLGLRLIYFSYDVKMKEKGDIPEGYSVSREKKERFSLILESASTNQTSMYLCASSTSTGRQETQYFGPGTRLLVL.

This clone is a singleton in its sample. CDR3 residues: CASSPRTGSSYEQYF. CDR3 sequence (DNA): TGTGCCAGCAGCCCACGGACAGGGAGCTCCTACGAGCAGTACTTC. The genes are TRBV7-9 and TRBJ2-7, with 8 positions matching TRBD1. The CDR3 loop spans 15 amino acids. Germline trimming cut 5 bases from V and 0 bases from J; bases unmatched to any gene: 6. Germline CDR1 reads SEHNR; CDR2 reads FQNEAQ (reference sequence). Supplemented by reference TRBV7-9 and TRBJ2-7, the full variable domain reads DTGVSQNPRHKITKRGQNVTFRCDPISEHNRLYWYRQTLGQGPEFLTYFQNEAQLEKSRLLSDRFSAERPKGSFSTLEIQRTEQGDSAMYLCASSPRTGSSYEQYFGPGTRLTVT.